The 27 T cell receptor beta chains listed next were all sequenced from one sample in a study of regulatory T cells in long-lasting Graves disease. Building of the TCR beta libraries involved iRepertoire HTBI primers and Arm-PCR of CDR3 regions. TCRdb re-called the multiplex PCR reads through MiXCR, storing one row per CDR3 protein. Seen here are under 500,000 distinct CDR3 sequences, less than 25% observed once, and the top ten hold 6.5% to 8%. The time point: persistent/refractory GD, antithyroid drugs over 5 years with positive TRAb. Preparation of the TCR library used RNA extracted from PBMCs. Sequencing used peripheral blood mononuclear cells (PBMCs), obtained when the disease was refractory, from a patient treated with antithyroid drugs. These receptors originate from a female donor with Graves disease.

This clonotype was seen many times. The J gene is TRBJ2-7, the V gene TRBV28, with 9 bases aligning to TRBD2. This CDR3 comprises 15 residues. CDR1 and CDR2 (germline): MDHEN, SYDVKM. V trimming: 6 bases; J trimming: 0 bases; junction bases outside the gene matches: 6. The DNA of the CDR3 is TGTGCCAGCAGCCCGGATAGCGGGAGCTCCTACGAGCAGTACTTC. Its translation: CASSPDSGSSYEQYF.

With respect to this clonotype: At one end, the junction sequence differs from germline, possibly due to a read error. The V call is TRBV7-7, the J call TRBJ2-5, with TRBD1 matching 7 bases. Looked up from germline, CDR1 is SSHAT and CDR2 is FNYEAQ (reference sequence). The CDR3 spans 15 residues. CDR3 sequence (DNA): TGTGCTAGCAGACCCTCAGGGGGAAGTTTGGAGACCCAGTACTTC. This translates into CASRPSGGSLETQYF.

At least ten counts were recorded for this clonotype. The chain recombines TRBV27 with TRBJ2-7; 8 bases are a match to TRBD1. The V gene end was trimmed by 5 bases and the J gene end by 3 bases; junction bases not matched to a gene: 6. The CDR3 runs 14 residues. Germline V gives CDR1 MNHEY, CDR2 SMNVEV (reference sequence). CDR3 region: CASSISGQVYEQYF. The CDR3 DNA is TGTGCCAGCAGTATTTCGGGACAGGTCTACGAGCAGTACTTC.

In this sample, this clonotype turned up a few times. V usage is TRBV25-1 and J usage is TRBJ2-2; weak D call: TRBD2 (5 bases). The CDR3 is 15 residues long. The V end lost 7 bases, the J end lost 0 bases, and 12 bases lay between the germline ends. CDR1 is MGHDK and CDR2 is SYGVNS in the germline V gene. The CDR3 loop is CASKKSGPNTGELFF. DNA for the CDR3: TGTGCCAGCAAGAAAAGCGGACCGAACACCGGGGAGCTGTTTTTT.

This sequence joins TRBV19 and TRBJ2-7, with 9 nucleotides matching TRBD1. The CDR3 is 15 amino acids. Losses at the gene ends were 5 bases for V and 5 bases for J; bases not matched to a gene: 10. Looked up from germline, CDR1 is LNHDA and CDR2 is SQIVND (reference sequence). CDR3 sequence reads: CASSLTGGAGDEQYF. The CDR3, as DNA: TGTGCCAGTAGTTTAACAGGGGGCGCTGGTGACGAGCAGTACTTC.

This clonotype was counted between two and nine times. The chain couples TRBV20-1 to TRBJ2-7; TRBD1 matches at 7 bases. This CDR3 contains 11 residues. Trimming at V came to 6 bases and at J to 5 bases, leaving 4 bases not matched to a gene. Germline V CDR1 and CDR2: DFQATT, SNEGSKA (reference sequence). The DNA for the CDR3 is TGCAGTGCATTGACAGGGAACGAGCAGTACTTC. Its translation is CSALTGNEQYF.

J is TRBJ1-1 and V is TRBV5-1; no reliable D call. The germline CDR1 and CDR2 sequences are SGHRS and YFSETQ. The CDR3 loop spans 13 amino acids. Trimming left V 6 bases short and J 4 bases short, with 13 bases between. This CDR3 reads CASKWGSGTEAFF. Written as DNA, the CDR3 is TGCGCCAGCAAGTGGGGTTCCGGCACTGAAGCTTTCTTT.

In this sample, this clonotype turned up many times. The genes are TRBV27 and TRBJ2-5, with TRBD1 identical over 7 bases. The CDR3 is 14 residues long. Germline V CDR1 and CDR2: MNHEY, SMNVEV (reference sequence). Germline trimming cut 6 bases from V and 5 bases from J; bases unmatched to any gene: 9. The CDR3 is CASRLTGYLETQYF. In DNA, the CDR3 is TGTGCCAGCAGGCTGACAGGGTACTTGGAGACCCAGTACTTC.

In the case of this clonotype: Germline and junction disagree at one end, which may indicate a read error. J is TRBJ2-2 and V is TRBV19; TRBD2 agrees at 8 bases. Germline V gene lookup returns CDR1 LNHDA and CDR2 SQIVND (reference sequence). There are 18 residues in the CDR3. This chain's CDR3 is CASSVEPGGDPHTGELFF. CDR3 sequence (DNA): TGTGCCAGTAGTGTAGAGCCGGGAGGGGACCCCCACACCGGGGAGCTGTTTTTT.

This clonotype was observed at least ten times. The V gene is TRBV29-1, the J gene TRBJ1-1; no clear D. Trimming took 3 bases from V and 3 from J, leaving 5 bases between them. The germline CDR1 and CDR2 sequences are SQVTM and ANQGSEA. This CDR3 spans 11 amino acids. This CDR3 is CSVELDTEAFF. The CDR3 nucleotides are TGCAGCGTTGAGCTCGACACTGAAGCTTTCTTT.

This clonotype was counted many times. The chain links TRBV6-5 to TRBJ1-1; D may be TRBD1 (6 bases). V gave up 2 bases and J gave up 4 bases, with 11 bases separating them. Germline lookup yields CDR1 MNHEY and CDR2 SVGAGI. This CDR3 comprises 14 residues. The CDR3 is CASSYRGQPTEAFF. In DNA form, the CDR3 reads TGTGCCAGCAGTTACCGAGGACAGCCCACTGAAGCTTTCTTT.

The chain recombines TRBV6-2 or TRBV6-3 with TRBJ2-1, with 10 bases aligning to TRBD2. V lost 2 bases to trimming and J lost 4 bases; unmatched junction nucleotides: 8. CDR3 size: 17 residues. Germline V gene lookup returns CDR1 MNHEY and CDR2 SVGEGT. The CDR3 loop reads CASSYGLAANQYNEQFF. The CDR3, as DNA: TGTGCCAGCAGTTACGGACTAGCGGCTAACCAGTACAATGAGCAGTTCTTC.

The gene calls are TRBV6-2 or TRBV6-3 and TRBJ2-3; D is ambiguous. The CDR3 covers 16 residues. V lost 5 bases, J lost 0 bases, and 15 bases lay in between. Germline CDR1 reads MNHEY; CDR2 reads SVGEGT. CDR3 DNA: TGTGCCAGCAGTGATCTTGGGGTAACTAGCACAGATACGCAGTATTTT. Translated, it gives CASSDLGVTSTDTQYF.

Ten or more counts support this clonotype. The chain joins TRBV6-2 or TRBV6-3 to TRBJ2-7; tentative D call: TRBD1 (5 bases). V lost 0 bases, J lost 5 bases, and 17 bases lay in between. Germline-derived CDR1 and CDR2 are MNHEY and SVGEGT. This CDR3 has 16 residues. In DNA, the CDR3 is TGTGCCAGCAGTTACTCCTTTTTCCCCCCGGACAACGAGCAGTACTTC. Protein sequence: CASSYSFFPPDNEQYF.

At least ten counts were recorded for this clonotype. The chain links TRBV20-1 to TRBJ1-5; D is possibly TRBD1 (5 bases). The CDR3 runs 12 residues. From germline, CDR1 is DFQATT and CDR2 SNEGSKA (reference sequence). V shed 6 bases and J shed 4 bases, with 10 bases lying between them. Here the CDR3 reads CSARGRNQPQHF. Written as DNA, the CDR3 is TGCAGTGCGAGGGGACGAAATCAGCCCCAGCATTTT.

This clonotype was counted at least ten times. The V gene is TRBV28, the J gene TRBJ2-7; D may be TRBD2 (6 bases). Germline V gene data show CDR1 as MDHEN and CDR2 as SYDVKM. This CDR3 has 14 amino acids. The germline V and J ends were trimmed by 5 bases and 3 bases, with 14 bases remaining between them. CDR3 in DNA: TGTGCCAGCAGTCTCCGGGACTTTTACTACGAGCAGTACTTC. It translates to CASSLRDFYYEQYF.

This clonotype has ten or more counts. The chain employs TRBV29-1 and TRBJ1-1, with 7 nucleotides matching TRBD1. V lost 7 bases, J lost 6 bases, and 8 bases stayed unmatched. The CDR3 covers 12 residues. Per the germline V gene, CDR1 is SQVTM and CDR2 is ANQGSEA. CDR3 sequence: CSDLTGRPEAFF. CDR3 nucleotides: TGCAGCGACCTGACAGGGCGCCCTGAAGCTTTCTTT. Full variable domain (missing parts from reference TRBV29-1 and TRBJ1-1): SAVISQKPSRDICQRGTSLTIQCQVDSQVTMMFWYRQQPGQSLTLIATANQGSEATYESGFVIDKFPISRPNLTFSTLTVSNMSPEDSSIYLCSDLTGRPEAFFGQGTRLTVV.

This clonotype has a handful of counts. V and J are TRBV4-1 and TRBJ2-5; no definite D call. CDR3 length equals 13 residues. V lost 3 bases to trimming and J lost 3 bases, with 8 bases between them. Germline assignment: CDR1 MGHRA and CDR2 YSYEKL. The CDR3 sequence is CASSQALEETQYF. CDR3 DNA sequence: TGCGCCAGCAGCCAGGCCTTAGAAGAGACCCAGTACTTC.

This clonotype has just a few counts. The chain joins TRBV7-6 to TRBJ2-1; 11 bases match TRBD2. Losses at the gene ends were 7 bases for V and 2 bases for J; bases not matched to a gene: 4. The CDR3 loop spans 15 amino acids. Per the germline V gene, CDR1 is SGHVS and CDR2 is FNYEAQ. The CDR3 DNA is TGTGCCAGCACCGAGACTAGCGGGACCTACAATGAGCAGTTCTTC. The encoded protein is CASTETSGTYNEQFF.

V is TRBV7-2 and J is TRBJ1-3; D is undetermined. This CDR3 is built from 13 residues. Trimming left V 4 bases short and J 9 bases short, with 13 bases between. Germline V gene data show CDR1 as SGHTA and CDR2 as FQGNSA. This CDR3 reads CASSSWAGGTIYF. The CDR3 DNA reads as TGTGCCAGCAGCTCCTGGGCAGGTGGCACCATATATTTT.

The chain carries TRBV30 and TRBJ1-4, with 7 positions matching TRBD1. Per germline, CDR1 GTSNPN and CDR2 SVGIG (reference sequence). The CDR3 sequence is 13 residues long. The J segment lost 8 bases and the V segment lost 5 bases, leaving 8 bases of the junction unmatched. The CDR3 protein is CAWARDRGEKLFF. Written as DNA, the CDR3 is TGTGCCTGGGCTCGGGACAGAGGGGAAAAACTGTTTTTT.

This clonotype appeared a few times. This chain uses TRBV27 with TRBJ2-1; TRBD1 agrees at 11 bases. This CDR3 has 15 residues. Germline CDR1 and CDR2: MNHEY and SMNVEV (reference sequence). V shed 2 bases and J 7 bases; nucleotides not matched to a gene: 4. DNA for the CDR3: TGTGCCAGCAGTTTAGTAGGGGACAGGGGGAATGAGCAGTTCTTC. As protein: CASSLVGDRGNEQFF.

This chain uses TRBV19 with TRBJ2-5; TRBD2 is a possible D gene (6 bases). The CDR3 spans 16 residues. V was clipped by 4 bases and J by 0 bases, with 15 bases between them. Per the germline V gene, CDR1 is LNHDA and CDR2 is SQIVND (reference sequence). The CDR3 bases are TGTGCCAGTAGTACTATCAACCGGGACTACCAAGAGACCCAGTACTTC. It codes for CASSTINRDYQETQYF.

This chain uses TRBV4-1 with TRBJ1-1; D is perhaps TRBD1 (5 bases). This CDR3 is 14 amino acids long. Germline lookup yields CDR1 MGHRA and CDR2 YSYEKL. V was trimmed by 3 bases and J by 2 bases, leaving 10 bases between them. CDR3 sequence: CASSHRGVNTEAFF. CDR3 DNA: TGCGCCAGCAGCCACCGGGGGGTCAACACTGAAGCTTTCTTT.

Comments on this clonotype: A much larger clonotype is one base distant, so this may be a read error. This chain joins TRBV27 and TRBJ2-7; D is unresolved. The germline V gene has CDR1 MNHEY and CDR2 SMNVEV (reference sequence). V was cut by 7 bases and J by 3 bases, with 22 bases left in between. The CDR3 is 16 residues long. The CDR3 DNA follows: TGTGCCAGCATTGCGTGGCGGTATCACATCGGCTACGAGCAGTACTTC. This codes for CASIAWRYHIGYEQYF.

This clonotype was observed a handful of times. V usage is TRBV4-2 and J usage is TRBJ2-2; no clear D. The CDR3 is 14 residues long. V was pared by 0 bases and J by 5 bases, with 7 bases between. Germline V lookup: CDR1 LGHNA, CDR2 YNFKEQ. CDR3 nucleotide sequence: TGTGCCAGCAGCCAAGAAAAAGCGACCGGGGAGCTGTTTTTT. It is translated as CASSQEKATGELFF.

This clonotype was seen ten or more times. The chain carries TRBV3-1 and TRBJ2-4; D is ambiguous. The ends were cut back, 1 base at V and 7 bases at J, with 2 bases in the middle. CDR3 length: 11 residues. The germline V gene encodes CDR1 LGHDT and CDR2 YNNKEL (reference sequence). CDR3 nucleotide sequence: TGTGCCAGCAGCCAAGTGAACATTCAGTACTTC. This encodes CASSQVNIQYF. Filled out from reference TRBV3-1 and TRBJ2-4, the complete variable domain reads DTAVSQTPKYLVTQMGNDKSIKCEQNLGHDTMYWYKQDSKKFLKIMFSYNNKELIINETVPNRFSPKSPDKAHLNLHINSLELGDSAVYFCASSQVNIQYFGAGTRLSVL.